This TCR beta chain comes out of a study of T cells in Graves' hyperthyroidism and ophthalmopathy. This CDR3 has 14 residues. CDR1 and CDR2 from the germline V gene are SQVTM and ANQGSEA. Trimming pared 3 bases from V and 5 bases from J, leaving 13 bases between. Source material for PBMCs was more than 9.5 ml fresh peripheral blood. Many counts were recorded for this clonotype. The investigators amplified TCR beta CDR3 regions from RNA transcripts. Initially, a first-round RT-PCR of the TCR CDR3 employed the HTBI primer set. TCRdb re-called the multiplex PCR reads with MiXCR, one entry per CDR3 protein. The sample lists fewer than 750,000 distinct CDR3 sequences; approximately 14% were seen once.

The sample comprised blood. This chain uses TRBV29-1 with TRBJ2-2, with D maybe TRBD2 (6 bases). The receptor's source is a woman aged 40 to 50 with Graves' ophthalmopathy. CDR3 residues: CSVDGGSGTGELFF. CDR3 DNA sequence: TGCAGCGTTGATGGGGGGTCGGGTACCGGGGAGCTGTTTTTT.